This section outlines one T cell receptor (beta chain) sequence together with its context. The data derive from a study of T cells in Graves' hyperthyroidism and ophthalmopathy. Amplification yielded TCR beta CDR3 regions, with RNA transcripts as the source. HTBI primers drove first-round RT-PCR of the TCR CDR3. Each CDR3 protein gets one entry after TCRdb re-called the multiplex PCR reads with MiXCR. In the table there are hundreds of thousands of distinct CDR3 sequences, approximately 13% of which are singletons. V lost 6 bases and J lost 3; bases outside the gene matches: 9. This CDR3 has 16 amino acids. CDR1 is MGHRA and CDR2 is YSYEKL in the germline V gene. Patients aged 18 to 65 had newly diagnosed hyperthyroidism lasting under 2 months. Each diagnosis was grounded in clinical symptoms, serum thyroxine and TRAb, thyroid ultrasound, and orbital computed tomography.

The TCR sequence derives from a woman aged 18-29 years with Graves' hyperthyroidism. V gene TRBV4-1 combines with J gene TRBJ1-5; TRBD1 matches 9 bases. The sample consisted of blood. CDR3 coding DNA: TGCGCCAGCAGACCCCGGGACAGGGACCCCAATCAGCCCCAGCATTTT. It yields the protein CASRPRDRDPNQPQHF.